This paragraph reports one TCR beta chain. Its antigen is not identified. The table came from immunoSEQ multiplex PCR; TCRdb's copy has only in-frame clones and leaves some out. The sample has about 180,000 clones; roughly 91% are singletons. This record belongs to a study of T cell responses to AZD1222 COVID-19 vaccine. Study findings and constraints: Just a handful of people given AZD1222 tested seropositive at baseline. The study reported that nearly half of spike-specific TCRs target unmutated variant regions. In a largely white British group with more females than males, clonal diversity was possibly underestimated.

The CDR3 has 14 amino acids. V gave up 4 bases and J gave up 5 bases, with 13 bases separating them. CDR1 and CDR2 from the germline V gene are MDHEN and SYDVKM. The sequence came from an adult in good health. Sequenced here: peripheral blood, sampled on day 0 of AZD1222 vaccination. This chain links TRBV28 with TRBJ2-3; unclear D gene. CDR3 DNA sequence: TGTGCCAGCAGTTCCCCCGGATTTCTAGATACGCAGTATTTT. This gives the protein CASSSPGFLDTQYF.